Listed below are T cell receptor beta chains from one sample, sequenced in a study of cytomegalovirus exposure and HLA in healthy donors. Using immunoSEQ multiplex PCR, the repertoire was profiled, and TCRdb retains in-frame clones only, with some absent. The sample lists about 83,000 clones; around 78% were seen once. The specimen sequenced was PBMCs. These receptors were obtained from a man aged 18 to 30 in good health and CMV-seropositive. Both conserved end residues are part of each CDR3. A D gene is named only where the DNA matches it firmly. Only some rows state a clone size, as once, few, many or a class for expanded clones.

J: TRBJ1-5; size: -; V: TRBV2; D: -; CDR3: CASTPGQGSNQPQHF; DNA: TGTGCCAGCACCCCGGGTCAGGGAAGCAATCAGCCCCAGCATTTT
J: TRBJ1-2; size: -; V: TRBV6-1; D: -; CDR3: CASSEEHLANYGYTF; DNA: TGTGCCAGCAGTGAAGAACACCTAGCTAACTATGGCTACACCTTC
J: TRBJ2-3; size: few; V: TRBV5-1; D: TRBD2; CDR3: CASSLELAADTQYF; DNA: TGCGCCAGCAGCTTGGAACTAGCGGCAGATACGCAGTATTTT
J: TRBJ2-1; size: -; V: TRBV19; D: -; CDR3: CASSINRYNEQFF; DNA: TGTGCCAGTAGTATAAACAGGTACAATGAGCAGTTCTTC
J: TRBJ2-1; size: -; V: TRBV6-9; D: TRBD2; CDR3: CAKDMTGGRFDEQFF; DNA: TGTGCCAAAGATATGACGGGCGGGAGATTCGATGAGCAGTTCTTC
J: TRBJ1-1; size: once; V: TRBV27; D: -; CDR3: CASRGQTTEAFF; DNA: TGTGCCAGCAGAGGACAGACTACTGAAGCTTTCTTT
J: TRBJ2-5; size: -; V: TRBV4-1; D: -; CDR3: CASSPNAAGETQYF; DNA: TGCGCCAGCAGCCCCAATGCGGCTGGTGAGACCCAGTACTTC
J: TRBJ2-7; size: -; V: TRBV13; D: -; CDR3: CASSSRGTEYEQYF; DNA: TGTGCCAGCAGCTCCAGGGGAACGGAGTACGAGCAGTACTTC
J: TRBJ2-2; size: -; V: TRBV10-3; D: TRBD1; CDR3: CALSGTGGTGELFF; DNA: TGTGCCCTTTCCGGGACAGGGGGCACCGGGGAGCTGTTTTTT
J: TRBJ2-2; size: once; V: TRBV5-1; D: -; CDR3: CASSLIGTPNTGELFF; DNA: TGCGCCAGCAGCTTAATCGGGACTCCCAACACCGGGGAGCTGTTTTTT
J: TRBJ1-1; size: -; V: TRBV11-2; D: -; CDR3: CASSLFMNTEAFF; DNA: TGTGCCAGCAGCTTATTTATGAACACTGAAGCTTTCTTT
J: TRBJ1-2; size: -; V: TRBV6-1; D: -; CDR3: CASSEAENYGYTF; DNA: TGTGCCAGCAGTGAAGCGGAGAACTATGGCTACACCTTC
J: TRBJ2-5; size: -; V: TRBV7-2; D: TRBD2; CDR3: CASSLAMVAGGSGETQYF; DNA: TGTGCCAGCAGCTTAGCTATGGTAGCGGGAGGGTCTGGAGAGACCCAGTACTTC
J: TRBJ1-5; size: -; V: TRBV6-1; D: TRBD1; CDR3: CASRPTGGNQPQHF; DNA: TGTGCCAGCAGACCGACAGGGGGGAATCAGCCCCAGCATTTT
J: TRBJ2-2; size: -; V: TRBV4-1; D: TRBD1; CDR3: CASSPKETGGAKSTGELFF; DNA: TGCGCCAGCAGCCCGAAAGAGACAGGGGGCGCGAAGAGCACCGGGGAGCTGTTTTTT
J: TRBJ2-7; size: few; V: TRBV5-4; D: TRBD1; CDR3: CASSLWDRMISYEQYF; DNA: TGTGCCAGCAGCTTGTGGGACAGAATGATTTCCTACGAGCAGTACTTC
J: TRBJ1-3; size: -; V: TRBV25-1; D: TRBD1; CDR3: CASRDRGRRNTIYF; DNA: TGTGCCAGCAGGGACAGGGGGCGGCGAAACACCATATATTTT
J: TRBJ1-1; size: -; V: TRBV28; D: -; CDR3: CASSPGGYEAFF; DNA: TGTGCCAGCAGTCCCGGGGGTTACGAAGCTTTCTTT
J: TRBJ2-1; size: -; V: TRBV2; D: TRBD2; CDR3: CASSEGGGSPYNEQFF; DNA: TGTGCCAGCAGTGAAGGAGGCGGGAGCCCTTACAATGAGCAGTTCTTC
J: TRBJ2-7; size: -; V: TRBV4-1; D: -; CDR3: CASSQDPGNHRPYEQYF; DNA: TGCGCCAGCAGCCAAGACCCCGGGAACCACCGCCCCTACGAGCAGTACTTC
J: TRBJ2-1; size: -; V: TRBV6-5; D: TRBD2; CDR3: CASSHRTSGRSEQFF; DNA: TGTGCCAGCAGTCACAGGACTAGCGGGAGAAGTGAGCAGTTCTTC
J: TRBJ1-2; size: -; V: TRBV14; D: -; CDR3: CASSPLRGQGFSGYTF; DNA: TGTGCCAGCAGCCCGCTAAGGGGCCAAGGGTTCAGTGGCTACACCTTC
J: TRBJ2-7; size: -; V: TRBV7-9; D: -; CDR3: CASSLAGVDYEQYF; DNA: TGTGCCAGCAGCTTGGCAGGGGTAGACTACGAGCAGTACTTC
J: TRBJ1-2; size: -; V: TRBV6-6; D: -; CDR3: CASSHRGAGGYTF; DNA: TGTGCCAGCAGCCACCGGGGGGCCGGGGGCTACACCTTC
J: TRBJ2-7; size: -; V: TRBV6-1; D: -; CDR3: CASSVRTDPTYEQYF; DNA: TGTGCCAGCAGCGTTAGGACAGATCCTACCTACGAGCAGTACTTC
J: TRBJ2-7; size: few; V: TRBV13; D: TRBD2; CDR3: CASSRTSPPYEQYF; DNA: TGTGCCAGCAGTCGGACTAGCCCGCCCTACGAGCAGTACTTC
J: TRBJ2-1; size: few; V: TRBV6-5; D: TRBD2; CDR3: CASSYGGASGYNEQFF; DNA: TGTGCCAGCAGTTACGGAGGAGCTAGCGGATACAATGAGCAGTTCTTC
J: TRBJ2-1; size: once; V: TRBV5-6; D: -; CDR3: CASSGRQQFF; DNA: TGTGCCAGCAGCGGCCGTCAGCAGTTCTTC
J: TRBJ2-7; size: -; V: TRBV28; D: TRBD1; CDR3: CASSLSRQGTYSTYEQYF; DNA: TGTGCCAGCAGTCTATCGCGACAGGGGACGTATTCTACCTACGAGCAGTACTTC
J: TRBJ2-5; size: -; V: TRBV6-1; D: -; CDR3: CASSEGWTEETQYF; DNA: TGTGCCAGCAGTGAAGGGTGGACAGAAGAGACCCAGTACTTC
J: TRBJ2-7; size: -; V: TRBV27; D: -; CDR3: CASKGPGAGEQYF; DNA: TGTGCCAGCAAAGGGCCAGGGGCAGGGGAGCAGTACTTC
J: TRBJ2-1; size: -; V: TRBV9; D: -; CDR3: CASSTPSRFNEQFF; DNA: TGTGCCAGCAGCACCCCCTCTAGGTTCAATGAGCAGTTCTTC
J: TRBJ2-7; size: -; V: TRBV6-5; D: TRBD2; CDR3: CASSSPGLAGFNEQYF; DNA: TGTGCCAGCAGTTCCCCTGGACTAGCGGGATTCAACGAGCAGTACTTC
J: TRBJ1-2; size: few; V: TRBV7-9; D: TRBD1; CDR3: CASSFPTGEYGYTF; DNA: TGTGCCAGCAGCTTCCCGACAGGGGAGTATGGCTACACCTTC
J: TRBJ1-2; size: -; V: TRBV4-1; D: -; CDR3: CASSQVINYGYTF; DNA: TGCGCCAGCAGCCAAGTCATCAACTATGGCTACACCTTC
J: TRBJ2-1; size: -; V: TRBV19; D: -; CDR3: CASNLSPRGGQFF; DNA: TGTGCCAGTAACCTCTCCCCCAGAGGCGGGCAGTTCTTC
J: TRBJ2-5; size: -; V: TRBV6-5; D: -; CDR3: CASSFRGTQETQYF; DNA: TGTGCCAGCAGTTTTCGCGGGACTCAAGAGACCCAGTACTTC
J: TRBJ1-2; size: -; V: TRBV6-5; D: -; CDR3: CASSYRQDYGYTF; DNA: TGTGCCAGCAGTTACAGACAGGACTATGGCTACACCTTC
J: TRBJ2-7; size: few; V: TRBV5-6; D: TRBD1; CDR3: CASSEDRSSYEQYF; DNA: TGTGCCAGCAGCGAGGACAGGAGCTCCTACGAGCAGTACTTC
J: TRBJ2-7; size: -; V: TRBV6-1; D: -; CDR3: CATKPGPYEQYF; DNA: TGTGCCACCAAACCAGGCCCCTACGAGCAGTACTTC
J: TRBJ1-1; size: few; V: TRBV19; D: -; CDR3: CASSIGVARAFF; DNA: TGTGCCAGTAGTATAGGAGTCGCGCGAGCTTTCTTT
J: TRBJ2-7; size: -; V: TRBV11-2; D: -; CDR3: CASSLGTSRLFYEQYF; DNA: TGTGCCAGCAGCTTGGGGACTTCCCGATTATTTTACGAGCAGTACTTC
J: TRBJ1-2; size: -; V: TRBV6-5; D: TRBD1; CDR3: CASSYSGQGYGYTF; DNA: TGTGCCAGCAGTTACTCGGGACAGGGCTATGGCTACACCTTC
J: TRBJ1-2; size: -; V: TRBV6-5; D: TRBD1; CDR3: CASSLTGAGYTF; DNA: TGTGCCAGCAGCCTTACAGGGGCTGGCTACACCTTC
J: TRBJ2-7; size: -; V: TRBV29-1; D: TRBD2; CDR3: CSVLSQDREGEQYF; DNA: TGCAGCGTCCTCTCTCAAGACCGGGAGGGCGAGCAGTACTTC
J: TRBJ1-5; size: -; V: TRBV10-2; D: -; CDR3: CASSPDRATSNQPQHF; DNA: TGCGCCAGCAGTCCCGACCGAGCGACGAGCAATCAGCCCCAGCATTTT
J: TRBJ2-7; size: -; V: TRBV25-1; D: TRBD1; CDR3: CASSDRQGVTGYEQYF; DNA: TGTGCCAGCAGTGACCGACAGGGGGTTACCGGCTACGAGCAGTACTTC
J: TRBJ2-7; size: -; V: TRBV10-2; D: -; CDR3: CASQGASYEQYF; DNA: TGCGCCAGCCAAGGGGCCTCCTACGAGCAGTACTTC
J: TRBJ2-7; size: -; V: TRBV4-1; D: TRBD2; CDR3: CASSQQLAGVSAVDEQYF; DNA: TGCGCCAGCAGCCAACAACTAGCGGGAGTATCAGCGGTGGACGAGCAGTACTTC
J: TRBJ1-1; size: -; V: TRBV6-5; D: -; CDR3: CATQIFRSLNTEAFF; DNA: TGTGCCACCCAGATTTTCAGGTCTCTGAACACTGAAGCTTTCTTT
J: TRBJ2-1; size: -; V: TRBV7-3; D: -; CDR3: CASSLRPGLQFF; DNA: TGTGCCAGCAGCTTGAGACCGGGACTGCAGTTCTTC
J: TRBJ2-1; size: once; V: TRBV27; D: TRBD2; CDR3: CASQEVAGGPQFF; DNA: TGTGCCAGCCAAGAGGTAGCGGGAGGGCCGCAGTTCTTC
J: TRBJ2-7; size: few; V: TRBV9; D: TRBD2; CDR3: CASSDRLAGDEQYF; DNA: TGTGCCAGCAGCGATAGACTAGCGGGAGACGAGCAGTACTTC
J: TRBJ1-2; size: once; V: TRBV5-6; D: -; CDR3: CASSLGSGIYGYTF; DNA: TGTGCCAGCAGCCTAGGCTCGGGGATCTATGGCTACACCTTC
J: TRBJ2-7; size: few; V: TRBV28; D: -; CDR3: CASSLYSGNYEQYF; DNA: TGTGCCAGCAGTTTATATAGCGGAAACTACGAGCAGTACTTC
J: TRBJ1-4; size: -; V: TRBV13; D: -; CDR3: CASSLAGANEKLFF; DNA: TGTGCCAGCAGCTTAGCGGGAGCTAATGAAAAACTGTTTTTT
J: TRBJ2-1; size: -; V: TRBV7-6; D: TRBD2; CDR3: CASSFLAGDNEQFF; DNA: TGTGCCAGCAGCTTCTTAGCGGGGGACAATGAGCAGTTCTTC